These 6 T cell receptor beta chains share one sample of origin, sequenced in a study of blood T cell repertoires in COVID-19. TCRdb's copy holds only in-frame clones and misses some; the assay was immunoSEQ multiplex PCR. This sample yields approximately 350,000 clones, of which roughly nine tenths are seen a single time; almost 3% belongs to the top ten. Material for sequencing was PBMCs or T cells enriched from blood (not recorded which). These receptors were obtained from a woman aged 25 to 39 who had recovered from COVID-19.

This clone showed up just a few times. The gene calls are TRBV7-9 and TRBJ1-2, with unresolved D. Trimming removed 5 bases at V and 0 bases at J, with 16 bases between. The CDR3 contains 16 residues. The germline V gene encodes CDR1 SEHNR and CDR2 FQNEAQ (reference sequence). The CDR3 loop is CASSPPGLATNYGYTF. The CDR3 nucleotides are TGTGCCAGCAGCCCTCCCGGGCTAGCGACTAACTATGGCTACACCTTC.

The chain employs TRBV6-5 and TRBJ1-2, with a possible D match to TRBD1 (6 bases). The CDR3 covers 15 residues. With 2 bases removed from V and 2 bases from J, the gap between germline ends came to 12 bases. The germline V gene encodes CDR1 MNHEY and CDR2 SVGAGI. The CDR3 bases are TGTGCCAGCAGTTACCAGGGGACGGCGAACTATGGCTACACCTTC. It translates to CASSYQGTANYGYTF.

This chain links TRBV5-4 with TRBJ1-4; no clear D. Trimming removed 5 bases at V and 8 bases at J, with 13 bases between. Germline-derived CDR1 and CDR2 are SGHNT and YYREEE (reference sequence). The CDR3 is made up of 13 amino acids. Written as DNA, the CDR3 is TGTGCCAGCAGTAGGGCCCGAGGGGAAAAACTGTTTTTT. Protein product: CASSRARGEKLFF.

This clone was found once. The rearrangement links TRBV27 to TRBJ2-7; 9 bases align to TRBD2. With 5 bases clipped from V and 4 bases from J, the junction kept 21 bases outside the gene matches. The CDR3 spans 19 residues. Germline V lookup: CDR1 MNHEY, CDR2 SMNVEV (reference sequence). The CDR3 loop is CASSPPLTSGRPNEYEQYF. The CDR3 bases are TGTGCCAGCAGTCCTCCCCTGACTAGCGGTCGTCCTAATGAGTACGAGCAGTACTTC.

This sequence joins TRBV19 and TRBJ2-5, with TRBD2 matching over 11 bases. V was pared by 3 bases and J by 4 bases, with 4 bases of the junction left unmatched. The CDR3 is 15 amino acids. The germline CDR1 and CDR2 sequences are LNHDA and SQIVND (reference sequence). CDR3 sequence (DNA): TGTGCCAGTAGTATTGGGACTAGCGGTGGAGAGACCCAGTACTTC. Translated: CASSIGTSGGETQYF.

This clone was seen just once. In DNA, the CDR3 is TGTGCCTGGAGTGTCGGACAGGGGGGGGTCGAGCAGTACTTC. The encoded protein is CAWSVGQGGVEQYF. The chain links TRBV30 to TRBJ2-7; 10 nucleotides agree with TRBD1. Germline CDR1 and CDR2: GTSNPN and SVGIG (reference sequence). The CDR3 totals 14 residues. Trimming removed 0 bases from V and 6 bases from J; junction bases left unmatched: 5. The variable domain in full, with the rest retrieved from reference TRBV30 and TRBJ2-7, is SQTIHQWPATLVQPVGSPLSLECTVEGTSNPNLYWYRQAAGRGLQLLFYSVGIGQISSEVPQNLSASRPQDRQFILSSKKLLLSDSGFYLCAWSVGQGGVEQYFGPGTRLTVT.